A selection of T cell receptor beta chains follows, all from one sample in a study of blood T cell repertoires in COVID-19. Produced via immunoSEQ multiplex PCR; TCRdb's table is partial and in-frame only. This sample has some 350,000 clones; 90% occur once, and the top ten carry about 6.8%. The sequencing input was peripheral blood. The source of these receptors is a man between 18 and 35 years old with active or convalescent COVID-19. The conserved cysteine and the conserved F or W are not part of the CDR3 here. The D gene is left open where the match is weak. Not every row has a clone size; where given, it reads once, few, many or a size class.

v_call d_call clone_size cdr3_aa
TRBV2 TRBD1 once ASSENTGVAQPQH
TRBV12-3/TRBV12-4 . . ATRKAGPLH
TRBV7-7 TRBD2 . ASSSGLATNNEQF
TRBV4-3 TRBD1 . ASSQDPQGARGYT
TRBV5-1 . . ASSSGLSPDTQY
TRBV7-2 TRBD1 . ASSMGQALYGYT
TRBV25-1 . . ASSSGRGTF
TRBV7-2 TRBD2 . ASSLEGTSGGRDTQY
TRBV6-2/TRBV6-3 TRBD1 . ASSYSTGQTYEQY
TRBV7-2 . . ASSLRRDTQY
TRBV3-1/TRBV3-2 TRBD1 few ASSQTTGTGTYNEQF
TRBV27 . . ASSVSGPYNEQF
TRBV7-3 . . ASSQTALGTDTQY
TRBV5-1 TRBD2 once ASSFGTSGNEQY
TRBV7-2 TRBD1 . ASSPGTGYDTQY
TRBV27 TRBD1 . ASSFRQGVDTGELF
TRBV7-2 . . ASSHPKNEKLF
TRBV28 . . ASSLPGNYYGYT
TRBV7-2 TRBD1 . ASSKNRGLETQY
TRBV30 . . AWRRITTANYGYT
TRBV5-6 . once ASSWGRSGTEAF
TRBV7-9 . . ASSLRQPEQY
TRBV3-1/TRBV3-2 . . ASSRQNANYGYT
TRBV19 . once ASTGDTEAF
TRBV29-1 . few SASSRTNEAF
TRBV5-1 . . ASSLSGEKLF